This TCR beta chain was profiled in a study of CD4+ T cells in melanoma. This clone has only one observation. Its target is unknown. Trimming shortened V by 4 bases and J by 9 bases, and 10 bases separated the two germline ends. Per the germline V gene, CDR1 is MNHNS and CDR2 is SASEGT. The CDR3 length is 12 residues. Findings and caveats of the study: Diverse differentiation states were reported for melanoma neoantigen-specific CD4+ T cells. A reported correlation linked neoantigen-specific CD4+ T cells to CD8+, macrophage and B cell function.

The protocol was immunoSEQ multiplex PCR, while the TCRdb copy is restricted to in-frame clones and leaves out a portion. Among 140,000 or so clones listed, nearly 95% were seen once. The TCR originated in a human donor with melanoma. The chain joins TRBV6-1 to TRBJ2-1; D is possibly TRBD2 (5 bases). In DNA form, the CDR3 reads TGTGCCAGCAGTGGGCGGGTGGTTGAGCAGTTCTTC. Protein product: CASSGRVVEQFF.